Each of the 27 T cell receptor beta chains below was sequenced from the same sample in a study of Ad26.COV2.S vaccination and SARS-CoV-2 variants. Libraries were prepared by immunoSEQ multiplex PCR; TCRdb keeps only in-frame clonotypes and omits some of them. The repertoire holds over 400,000 clones, around 92% seen once, with about 1.6% in the top ten. Sample treatment: approximately 18 received Ad26.COV2.S at low or high dose, single or two shots; roughly five received placebo; per-sample allocation not given. Following the first vaccine or placebo injection, samples were taken on day 63. Here the sequenced sample was peripheral blood, taken in a trial of Ad26.COV2.S vaccine versus placebo. The receptor set was obtained from a person aged 18-65 years who received the Ad26.COV2.S COVID-19 vaccine or a placebo.

In its sample, this clone was seen a few times. This chain connects TRBV4-1 to TRBJ2-2; D perhaps matches TRBD2 (5 bases). This CDR3 has 14 amino acids. Germline V gives CDR1 MGHRA, CDR2 YSYEKL. The ends were cut back, 5 bases at V and 5 bases at J, with 12 bases in the middle. For the CDR3, the DNA is TGCGCCAGCAGCTCTACCGAGGGAACCGGGGAGCTGTTTTTT. Amino acid sequence: CASSSTEGTGELFF.

The chain recombines TRBV30 with TRBJ1-2; 8 positions match TRBD1. V trimming: 1 base; J trimming: 3 bases; junction bases outside the gene matches: 1. The CDR3 has 13 residues. The V gene's germline CDR1 is GTSNPN and CDR2 SVGIG (reference sequence). The CDR3 region is CAWSADRDYGYTF. DNA of the CDR3: TGTGCCTGGAGTGCGGACAGGGACTATGGCTACACCTTC.

The rearrangement joins TRBV16 to TRBJ2-4, with 10 bases that match TRBD2. The V segment lost 4 bases and the J segment 3 bases; nucleotides outside the gene matches: 6. CDR3 length: 16 amino acids. Germline V gives CDR1 KGHSY, CDR2 FQNENV. The CDR3 loop reads CASSPQRGGHKNIQYF. In DNA form, the CDR3 reads TGTGCCAGCAGCCCCCAGCGGGGGGGACACAAAAACATTCAGTACTTC.

The V gene is TRBV10-3, the J gene TRBJ2-7; the match to TRBD1 covers 10 bases. Unmatched junction bases numbered 4, after V lost 7 bases and J lost 1 base. The germline V gene has CDR1 ENHRY and CDR2 SYGVKD. The CDR3 length is 14 residues. CDR3 bases: TGTGCCATCACCCGGACAGGGGGATCCTACGAGCAGTACTTC. Translating it yields CAITRTGGSYEQYF.

The chain couples TRBV4-3 to TRBJ2-3; D is perhaps TRBD1 (6 bases). Looked up from germline, CDR1 is LGHNA and CDR2 is YSLEER. The CDR3 sequence is 15 residues long. V was pared by 0 bases and J by 5 bases, with 12 bases between. In DNA form, the CDR3 reads TGCGCCAGCAGCCAAGATGTTCAGGGGAGAGATACGCAGTATTTT. Translation gives CASSQDVQGRDTQYF.

This clone was observed once. This chain links TRBV10-1 with TRBJ1-1; TRBD1 agrees at 7 bases. Germline CDR1 is WNHNN and CDR2 is SYGVQD (reference sequence). Trimming took 3 bases from V and 4 from J; bases not matched to a gene: 11. The CDR3 contains 16 residues. The CDR3 region is CASSDQKGARVTEAFF. The CDR3, as DNA: TGCGCCAGCAGTGATCAGAAGGGGGCGCGGGTCACTGAAGCTTTCTTT.

The V gene is TRBV4-3, the J gene TRBJ1-2, with TRBD1 matching over 7 bases. With 1 base clipped from V and 8 bases from J, the junction kept 13 bases outside the gene matches. The germline gives CDR1 LGHNA, CDR2 YSLEER. The length of the CDR3 is 16 residues. This CDR3 reads CASSQGTSGGLGGYTF. For the CDR3, the DNA is TGCGCCAGCAGCCAAGGGACGTCAGGGGGGTTGGGAGGCTACACCTTC.

V is TRBV5-1 and J is TRBJ2-7; weak D call: TRBD1 (6 bases). The germline V gene encodes CDR1 SGHRS and CDR2 YFSETQ. The CDR3 length is 15 residues. Trimming took 5 bases from V and 7 from J, leaving 22 bases between them. CDR3 sequence: CASRNPGAGVGEQYF. CDR3 DNA sequence: TGCGCCAGCAGAAACCCAGGGGCCGGGGTGGGAGAGCAGTACTTC.

The rearrangement uses TRBV5-3 and TRBJ1-3; D might be TRBD1 (5 bases). TRBV5-3 is sorted into the ORF group, with uncertain function. The CDR3 extends over 16 amino acids. The V and J ends lost 0 bases and 7 bases respectively, with 17 bases between them. The CDR3 is CARSLGVAGRPNTIYF. In nucleotides, the CDR3 is TGTGCCAGAAGCTTGGGGGTGGCAGGGCGGCCGAACACCATATATTTT.

V usage is TRBV3-1 (or the pseudogene TRBV3-2) and J usage is TRBJ2-7, with TRBD2 matching over 12 bases. Germline loops: CDR1 LGHDT, CDR2 YNNKEL (reference sequence). V shed 0 bases and J 2 bases; nucleotides not matched to a gene: 2. The CDR3 loop spans 16 amino acids. The DNA of the CDR3 is TGTGCCAGCAGCCAAGATCCTAGCGGGGGGGCCTACGAGCAGTACTTC. This codes for CASSQDPSGGAYEQYF.

This clone was seen just once. The chain uses TRBV28 and TRBJ2-7, with TRBD2 as a possible D gene (7 bases). The CDR3 has 15 amino acids. Trimming stripped 3 bases from V and 1 base from J, with 13 bases between. CDR1 and CDR2 (germline): MDHEN, SYDVKM. The chain's CDR3 is CASSFYRGASYEQYF. In DNA, the CDR3 is TGTGCCAGCAGTTTCTATCGGGGGGCGTCCTACGAGCAGTACTTC.

This rearrangement joins TRBV28 to TRBJ1-6; D unclear. CDR1 is MDHEN and CDR2 is SYDVKM in the germline V gene. Trimming cost V 4 bases and J 9 bases, with 19 bases left between them. This CDR3 spans 16 amino acids. The CDR3 spells CASSSGGRGTGSPLHF. CDR3 nucleotide sequence: TGTGCCAGCAGTTCAGGCGGTCGTGGTACGGGTTCACCCCTCCACTTT.

V is TRBV6-2 or TRBV6-3 and J is TRBJ1-5, with 7 bases aligning to TRBD1. V shed 3 bases, J shed 6 bases, and the junction held 8 bases outside the gene matches. CDR3 length equals 15 residues. CDR1 MNHEY and CDR2 SVGEGT come from the germline V gene. This CDR3 reads CASSYVGRGGQPQHF. The DNA of the CDR3 is TGTGCCAGCAGTTATGTGGGCAGGGGGGGTCAGCCCCAGCATTTT.

V and J are TRBV5-4 and TRBJ1-1; a possible D gene is TRBD1 (6 bases). Looked up from germline, CDR1 is SGHNT and CDR2 is YYREEE (reference sequence). This CDR3 is 15 amino acids long. The V end was cut by 1 base, the J end by 4 bases, with 14 bases between. The CDR3: CASSLQGRGATEAFF. CDR3 DNA: TGTGCCAGCAGCTTGCAGGGGCGGGGGGCCACTGAAGCTTTCTTT.

This clone has only a few counts. V usage is TRBV18 and J usage is TRBJ2-6, with D perhaps matching TRBD2 (7 bases). The CDR3 totals 19 residues. V was clipped by 3 bases and J by 0 bases, with 18 bases between them. Per the germline V gene, CDR1 is KGHSH and CDR2 is LQKENI. CDR3 region: CASSPLAAGAASGANVLTF. The CDR3 DNA reads as TGTGCCAGCTCACCCCTCGCGGCGGGGGCCGCCTCTGGGGCCAACGTCCTGACTTTC.

This sequence joins TRBV7-2 and TRBJ2-3; TRBD2 might be the D (6 bases). The length of the CDR3 is 15 residues. Trimming pared 5 bases from V and 0 bases from J, leaving 12 bases between. Germline CDR1 and CDR2: SGHTA and FQGNSA. Written as DNA, the CDR3 is TGTGCCAGCAGCCCGTTTCGGGGGAGCACAGATACGCAGTATTTT. This gives the protein CASSPFRGSTDTQYF.

V is TRBV4-1 and J is TRBJ2-1; D gene ambiguous. Per the germline V gene, CDR1 is MGHRA and CDR2 is YSYEKL. The CDR3 is made up of 15 amino acids. Trimming pared 1 base from V and 0 bases from J, leaving 7 bases between. The CDR3 reads CASSQGPLSYNEQFF. Written as DNA, the CDR3 is TGCGCCAGCAGCCAAGGACCCCTCTCCTACAATGAGCAGTTCTTC.

The rearrangement links TRBV7-9 to TRBJ1-6, with a weak D call TRBD1 (5 bases). The CDR3 totals 14 residues. Germline assignment: CDR1 SEHNR and CDR2 FQNEAQ (reference sequence). Trimming removed 4 bases from V and 8 bases from J, with 12 bases in between. CDR3 nucleotides: TGTGCCAGCAGCTCATCCGGGGCGGATTCACCCCTCCACTTT. Its protein is CASSSSGADSPLHF. The variable domain in full, completed from reference TRBV7-9 and TRBJ1-6, reads DTGVSQNPRHKITKRGQNVTFRCDPISEHNRLYWYRQTLGQGPEFLTYFQNEAQLEKSRLLSDRFSAERPKGSFSTLEIQRTEQGDSAMYLCASSSSGADSPLHFGNGTRLTVT.

The chain has TRBV3-1 (or the pseudogene TRBV3-2) and TRBJ2-7; either TRBD1 or TRBD2 may fit D (5 bases each). CDR3 length: 15 amino acids. In germline, CDR1 is LGHDT, CDR2 YNNKEL (reference sequence). V gave up 1 base and J gave up 0 bases, with 10 bases separating them. CDR3 DNA: TGTGCCAGCAGCCAAGCGGCAGGGAGCTCCTACGAGCAGTACTTC. It codes for CASSQAAGSSYEQYF.

The count of this clone is one. This rearrangement joins TRBV15 to TRBJ2-1; D uncertain. This CDR3 is 16 amino acids long. Germline V gene data show CDR1 as LNHNV and CDR2 as YYDKDF (reference sequence). Trimming shortened V by 0 bases and J by 7 bases, and 16 bases separated the two germline ends. The CDR3 reads CATSREVAGVSNEQFF. The CDR3 DNA follows: TGTGCCACCAGCAGAGAAGTGGCAGGAGTGAGTAATGAGCAGTTCTTC.

In this sample, this clone turned up once. This chain connects TRBV19 to TRBJ2-1; 7 bases map to TRBD2. J was trimmed by 0 bases and V by 4 bases; bases with no gene match: 3. The CDR3 extends over 15 amino acids. Germline CDR1 reads LNHDA; CDR2 reads SQIVND (reference sequence). Written as DNA, the CDR3 is TGTGCCAGTAGTAGGGGGGGGAGCTCCTACAATGAGCAGTTCTTC. Translating gives CASSRGGSSYNEQFF.

The chain joins TRBV12-3 or TRBV12-4 to TRBJ2-7; no firm D call. The CDR3 is 13 amino acids. The V and J ends lost 5 bases and 2 bases respectively, with 10 bases between them. CDR3: CASSPGVTYEQYF. In DNA form, the CDR3 reads TGTGCCAGCAGTCCTGGAGTGACCTACGAGCAGTACTTC.

This chain connects TRBV27 to TRBJ2-7; 8 bases align to TRBD1. From germline, CDR1 is MNHEY and CDR2 SMNVEV (reference sequence). The CDR3 length is 14 residues. V gave up 8 bases and J gave up 0 bases; unmatched junction bases: 6. CDR3 sequence (DNA): TGTGCCAGCTCCTGGACAGGGCTCTCCTACGAGCAGTACTTC. This gives the protein CASSWTGLSYEQYF.

V is TRBV2 and J is TRBJ2-5, with D hard to call. Germline assignment: CDR1 SNHLY and CDR2 FYNNEI. This CDR3 is built from 13 residues. The germline V and J ends were trimmed by 4 bases and 5 bases, with 11 bases remaining between them. The CDR3 here is CASSVRSRETQYF. CDR3 nucleotide sequence: TGTGCCAGCAGTGTACGGTCAAGGGAGACCCAGTACTTC.

This clone came up once. This rearrangement joins TRBV19 to TRBJ2-5; D is possibly TRBD1 (6 bases). Looked up from germline, CDR1 is LNHDA and CDR2 is SQIVND (reference sequence). Trimming removed 0 bases from V and 4 bases from J, with 9 bases in between. This CDR3 spans 14 amino acids. Written as DNA, the CDR3 is TGTGCCAGTAGTATAGAGGGGGCGGGAGAGACCCAGTACTTC. Amino acid sequence: CASSIEGAGETQYF.

This chain links TRBV7-2 with TRBJ2-3, with TRBD1 identical over 8 bases. CDR1 SGHTA and CDR2 FQGNSA come from the germline V gene. J gave up 2 bases and V 4 bases, and 8 bases lay outside the gene matches. The CDR3 length is 16 residues. The CDR3 is CASSSFGQGYTDTQYF. The CDR3 bases are TGTGCCAGCAGCTCGTTCGGACAGGGCTACACAGATACGCAGTATTTT.

J is TRBJ1-4 and V is TRBV5-1; the D gene is possibly TRBD1 (5 bases). CDR1 and CDR2 from the germline V gene are SGHRS and YFSETQ. Trimming removed 4 bases at V and 8 bases at J, with 18 bases between. The CDR3 is made up of 15 amino acids. The CDR3 sequence: CASSRGSPAGEKLFF. Here the CDR3 DNA reads TGCGCCAGCAGCCGGGGCTCCCCGGCGGGGGAAAAACTGTTTTTT.